These 9 T cell receptor beta chains were all obtained from the same sample, sequenced in a study of blood T cell repertoires in COVID-19. Some clones are missing from TCRdb's copy, which holds only in-frame ones; the method was immunoSEQ multiplex PCR. The table lists a few hundred thousand clones, around 80% of them singletons. Sample: peripheral blood. These receptors all come from a man aged 30 to 45 with active or convalescent COVID-19.

Worth noting for this clone: Other DNA sequences from this sample encode an identical CDR3 as well. The CDR3 is CASSSPLAGGADTQYF. In DNA, the CDR3 is TGTGCCAGCAGTTCCCCCCTAGCGGGAGGGGCAGATACGCAGTATTTT. The genes are TRBV28 and TRBJ2-3; 12 bases map to TRBD2. CDR1 MDHEN and CDR2 SYDVKM come from the germline V gene. The CDR3 is 16 residues long. Trimming removed 4 bases from V and 4 bases from J; junction bases left unmatched: 6.

This sequence joins TRBV6-5 and TRBJ2-5; no clear D. Trimming pared 5 bases from V and 1 base from J, leaving 8 bases between. The CDR3 contains 13 residues. CDR1 is MNHEY, CDR2 SVGAGI, per germline. CDR3 in amino acids: CASSNGLQETQYF. Written as DNA, the CDR3 is TGTGCCAGCAGTAATGGGCTCCAAGAGACCCAGTACTTC.

J is TRBJ2-7 and V is TRBV7-2; 9 nucleotides match TRBD1. The CDR3 sequence is 16 residues long. In germline, CDR1 is SGHTA, CDR2 FQGNSA. V trimming: 5 bases; J trimming: 5 bases; junction bases outside the gene matches: 13. CDR3 sequence reads: CASSQRGTGTSHEQYF. The CDR3 DNA reads as TGTGCCAGCAGCCAAAGGGGGACAGGGACGTCTCACGAGCAGTACTTC.

The rearrangement uses TRBV28 and TRBJ2-7; weak D call: TRBD2 (6 bases). The CDR3 sequence is 15 residues long. Trimming left V 7 bases short and J 0 bases short, with 16 bases between. CDR1 and CDR2 from the germline V gene are MDHEN and SYDVKM. The CDR3 is CASTPQGLGSYEQYF. The CDR3 coding sequence is TGTGCCAGCACCCCTCAGGGACTGGGCTCCTACGAGCAGTACTTC.

CDR3 loop: CAWVPGTGPWSGGELFF. For the CDR3, the DNA is TGTGCCTGGGTCCCCGGGACAGGGCCCTGGAGTGGCGGGGAGCTGTTTTTT. V and J are TRBV30 and TRBJ2-2; TRBD1 matches 9 bases. CDR1 is GTSNPN, CDR2 SVGIG, per germline (reference sequence). The length of the CDR3 is 17 residues. V was pared by 5 bases and J by 7 bases, with 17 bases of the junction left unmatched.

This rearrangement joins TRBV6-5 to TRBJ2-3, with 7 bases identical to TRBD1. Germline V gene data show CDR1 as MNHEY and CDR2 as SVGAGI. Trimming cost V 5 bases and J 9 bases; bases outside gene matches: 8. CDR3 length: 13 amino acids. The CDR3 sequence is CASSTTGAGTQYF. CDR3 nucleotide sequence: TGTGCCAGCAGTACTACAGGGGCGGGCACGCAGTATTTT.

The chain uses TRBV12-3 or TRBV12-4 and TRBJ2-7; D remains ambiguous. V gave up 4 bases and J gave up 4 bases, with 8 bases separating them. The CDR3 has 12 residues. In DNA, the CDR3 is TGTGCCAGCAGTTCAGGTGGTTACGAGCAGTACTTC. Encoded protein: CASSSGGYEQYF.

The chain carries TRBV11-3 and TRBJ2-1; 7 nucleotides match TRBD2. In germline, CDR1 is SGHNT, CDR2 YENEEA. The CDR3 is made up of 15 amino acids. The V gene end was trimmed by 5 bases and the J gene end by 7 bases; junction bases not matched to a gene: 11. The CDR3 region has the DNA TGTGCCAGCAGCCCAAGGACTAGTGGATTGAATGAGCAGTTCTTC. Its translation is CASSPRTSGLNEQFF.

The chain links TRBV5-4 to TRBJ1-2; 9 positions match TRBD1. Germline-derived CDR1 and CDR2 are SGHNT and YYREEE (reference sequence). V dropped 2 bases and J dropped 7; count of bases not matched to a gene: 12. This CDR3 contains 16 residues. The CDR3, as DNA: TGTGCCAGCAGCTTACCAGGGACAGGGCCTAGAGGTGGCTACACCTTC. This encodes CASSLPGTGPRGGYTF.